This TCR beta chain was captured in a study of beta chain features in type 1 diabetes listed by TCRdb under 2018. In the study overall: Mean age, gender distribution, total cell number and subset yield did not differ between patients and healthy donors. Naive and central memory subsets were obtained from all 30 or so donors, but regulatory and stem cell-like memory subsets were isolated from only 8 patients and roughly 8 healthy donors. In the study, recently diagnosed type 1 diabetes patients and matched healthy donors were compared on the TCRB repertoires of their sorted circulating CD4+ T cell subsets. A total of about 99,000,000 sorted cells were examined across all samples, and RNA yield correlated strongly with the number of cells per subset. What the authors observed across the whole study: Fewer insertions and more nucleotide deletions at VDJ recombination sites were observed in patients with type 1 diabetes, implying thymic rearrangement abnormalities. Type 1 diabetes patients showed a moderate but significant shortening of TCRB CDR3 length in all four CD4+ subsets. Because the HLA sub-analyses included only small numbers of individuals, any influence of HLA type on TCRB rearrangement was left unresolved. Naive, central memory and regulatory TCRB repertoires appeared more similar among patients than among healthy donors. PCR may preferentially amplify shorter templates, but because patient and control samples were amplified and corrected together, any resulting skew would affect both groups equally. Because cDNA was sequenced instead of genomic DNA, activated cells with high expression could be over-represented, although the groups did not differ in activation or CD3 levels.

With regard to this clone: Its target antigen remains unknown. Qualities for individual bases were not recorded, and no much larger clone is one base off. Other DNA sequences in this specimen translate into the identical CDR3.

A single peripheral blood draw of about 116 mL on average was collected from each donor into heparinised tubes. A BD FACSAria II was used to sort naive, central memory, regulatory and stem cell-like memory CD4+ T cells with a panel that included CD45RO, CCR7, CD25, CD127, CD95 and CD27. Purity was above 98% for every sorted population. PBMCs were isolated right away by Lymphoprep density gradient centrifugation and were stained directly, without culture. So that batch effects would be minimized, each experiment stained and sorted samples in pairs, pairing one healthy donor with one patient. V is pared back by 0 bases and J by 5 bases, with 6 bases lying between the germline termini. From the cysteine up to the phenylalanine, the CDR3 has a length of 12 residues. Only CDR3 DNA remains: 36 bases, in frame from the first base. CDR1 and CDR2 are read off the germline V gene (reference sequence) as GTSNPN and SVGIG.

The High Capacity cDNA Reverse Transcription Kit was used to reverse transcribe all of the isolated RNA, meaning that expressed TCRB transcripts were what got sequenced. Deep immunoSEQ sequencing was applied to naive, central memory and regulatory T cell samples, giving an average of about 3.6 million total reads per sample. After sorted cells were lysed in RLT buffer, RNA was extracted with DNase-treated RNeasy Micro or Mini kits, with the choice depending on cell number. To prevent cross-contamination, every cell subset was processed on its own, while patient and healthy donor samples were processed together. TCRB sequences were amplified from cDNA with the immunoSEQ multiplex PCR, producing 87-bp fragments spanning the CDR3 region. Amplicons were sequenced on the Illumina HiSeq platform. On the authors' methods: Synthetic template baselines were used to correct PCR bias computationally, reads within Hamming distance 2 were collapsed, and singletons that could not be merged were discarded. Reads were aligned against IMGT so that V, D and J genes, CDR3 length and insertions or deletions at six rearrangement sites could be assigned. Clonotype counts were normalized to sorted cell number within each subset before computing true diversity and Gini coefficients with the tcR R package. Repertoire sharing was quantified using the overlap coefficient calculated on TCRB nucleotide sequences. TCRdb took over this immuneACCESS table, retaining in-frame rearrangements with V and J assigned. Such tables are incomplete; in checked studies, under half of the missing clones stem from an unresolved V gene, and the remainder is unexplained. V and J calls and clone size are as listed in that table; D and trimming were resolved from the DNA. The sample yields 250,000 to 300,000 clones; 7% to 9% were counted once. Of the sample, more than 0.8% falls within the top ten clones.

The V and J genes are TRBV30 and TRBJ2-3; the D gene lacks a confident call. The sequenced sample was central memory CD4+ T cells from blood. The receptor's source is a woman under 30 in good health. The CDR3 is CAWSVVLDTQYF. At the DNA level, the sequence is TGTGCCTGGAGTGTAGTGCTAGATACGCAGTATTTT. With the rest looked up from the reference TRBV30 and TRBJ2-3 genes rather than sequenced, the full variable domain is SQTIHQWPATLVQPVGSPLSLECTVEGTSNPNLYWYRQAAGRGLQLLFYSVGIGQISSEVPQNLSASRPQDRQFILSSKKLLLSDSGFYLCAWSVVLDTQYFGPGTRLTVL.